This entry describes one T cell receptor (beta chain). Template switching (which added a universal primer site) was used, and cDNA carried unique molecular identifiers. MiXCR was run by TCRdb on the 5' RACE reads, yielding one entry per CDR3 protein. The sample consists of fewer than 250,000 distinct CDR3 sequences, approximately 8% of them appearing once. Germline lookup yields CDR1 ENHRY and CDR2 SYGVKD. J was trimmed by 5 bases and V by 4 bases; bases with no gene match: 3. There are 15 residues in the CDR3. The sample is drawn from a study of identical twins. Every one of the donors was a healthy Caucasian. These same data were also listed under a study on yellow fever vaccine responses in identical twins.

This clonotype was obtained from a woman aged 18-35 years in good health. The material sequenced was CD8+ T cells sorted from blood. This chain links TRBV10-3 with TRBJ2-1; TRBD2 agrees at 12 bases. In DNA, the CDR3 is TGTGCCATCAGTGTTAGACTAGCGGGAGACAATGAGCAGTTCTTC. Translated: CAISVRLAGDNEQFF.